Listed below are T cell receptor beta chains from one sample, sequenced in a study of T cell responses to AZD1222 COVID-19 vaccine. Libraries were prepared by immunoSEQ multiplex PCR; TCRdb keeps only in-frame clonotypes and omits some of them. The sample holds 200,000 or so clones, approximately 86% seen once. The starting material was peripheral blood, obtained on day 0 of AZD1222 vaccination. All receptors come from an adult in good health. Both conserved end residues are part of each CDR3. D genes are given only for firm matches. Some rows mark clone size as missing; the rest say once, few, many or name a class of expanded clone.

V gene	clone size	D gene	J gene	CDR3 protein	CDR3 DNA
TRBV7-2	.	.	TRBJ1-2	CASSLGTVYGYTF	TGTGCCAGCAGCTTAGGGACAGTCTATGGCTACACCTTC
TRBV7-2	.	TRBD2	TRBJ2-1	CASSPLGLATEQFF	TGTGCCAGCAGCCCCCTCGGACTAGCCACTGAGCAGTTCTTC
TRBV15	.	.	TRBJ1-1	CATSRERVGTEAFF	TGTGCCACCAGCAGAGAAAGGGTGGGCACTGAAGCTTTCTTT
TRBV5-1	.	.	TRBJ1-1	CASSSTGWNTEAFF	TGCGCCAGCAGCTCCACAGGATGGAACACTGAAGCTTTCTTT
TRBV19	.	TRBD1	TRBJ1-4	CACSGTGDEKLFF	TGTGCCTGTTCAGGGACAGGGGATGAAAAACTGTTTTTT
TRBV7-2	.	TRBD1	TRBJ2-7	CASSLRDRAYEQYF	TGTGCCAGCAGCCTCCGGGACAGAGCCTACGAGCAGTACTTC
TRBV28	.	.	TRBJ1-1	CAGSFADRTPKAFF	TGTGCCGGCAGTTTCGCGGACAGAACTCCCAAAGCTTTCTTT
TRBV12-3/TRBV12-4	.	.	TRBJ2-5	CASSFIIQETQYF	TGTGCCAGCAGTTTCATTATCCAAGAGACCCAGTACTTC
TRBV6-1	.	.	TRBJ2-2	CASSELEGYSGELFF	TGTGCCAGCAGTGAATTAGAGGGGTATAGCGGGGAGCTGTTTTTT
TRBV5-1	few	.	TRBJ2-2	CASSFIQGNTGELFF	TGCGCCAGCAGCTTTATCCAGGGGAACACCGGGGAGCTGTTTTTT
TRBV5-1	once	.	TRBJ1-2	CASRADAVDYGYTF	TGCGCCAGCAGGGCTGACGCGGTGGACTATGGCTACACCTTC
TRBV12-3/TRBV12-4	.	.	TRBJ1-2	CASSKRGNYGYTF	TGTGCCAGCAGTAAACGGGGTAACTATGGCTACACCTTC
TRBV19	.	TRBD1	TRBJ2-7	CASSIFRTGSPYEQYF	TGTGCCAGTAGTATTTTCCGGACAGGGTCCCCCTACGAGCAGTACTTC
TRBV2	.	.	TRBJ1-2	CASSGPGLANYGYTF	TGTGCCAGCAGTGGGCCGGGATTAGCTAACTATGGCTACACCTTC
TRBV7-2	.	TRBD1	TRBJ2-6	CASKPGQGASGANVLTF	TGTGCCAGCAAACCGGGACAGGGGGCTTCTGGGGCCAACGTCCTGACTTTC
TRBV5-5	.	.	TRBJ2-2	CASSQGSTGELFF	TGTGCCAGCAGCCAAGGGAGCACGGGGGAGCTGTTTTTT
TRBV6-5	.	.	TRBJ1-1	CASSYGGGTEAFF	TGTGCCAGCAGTTACGGGGGCGGCACTGAAGCTTTCTTT